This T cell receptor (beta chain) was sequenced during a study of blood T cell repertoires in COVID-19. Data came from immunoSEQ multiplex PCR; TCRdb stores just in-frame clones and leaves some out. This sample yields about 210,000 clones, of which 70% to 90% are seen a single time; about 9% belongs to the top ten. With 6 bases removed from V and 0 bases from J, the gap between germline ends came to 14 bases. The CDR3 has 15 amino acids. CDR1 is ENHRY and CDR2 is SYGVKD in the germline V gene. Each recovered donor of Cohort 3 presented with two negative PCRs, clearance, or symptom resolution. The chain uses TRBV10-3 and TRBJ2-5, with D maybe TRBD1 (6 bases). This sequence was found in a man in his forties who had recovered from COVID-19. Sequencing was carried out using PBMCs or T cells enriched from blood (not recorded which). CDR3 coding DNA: TGTGCCATCAGGGGGGACAACCCCTACCAAGAGACCCAGTACTTC. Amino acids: CAIRGDNPYQETQYF.